This TCR beta chain was obtained from a study of radiation and T cells in renal cell carcinoma. Described time point: blood 2 weeks post-SBRT. Indicated treatment: 15 Gy SBRT to primary tumor, nephrectomy 4 weeks later. Blood was sampled at baseline, 2 weeks and 4 weeks after SBRT. Clear cell pathology was present in this patient's renal cell carcinoma. Sequencing used immunoSEQ multiplex PCR; TCRdb keeps in-frame clones, though not all of them. Of about 60,000 clones detected, roughly four fifths appear once; the ten largest clones hold 6.8%. Whole-study findings and limits: Top tumor clonotypes rose in blood 2 weeks post-radiation, then contracted. No pretreatment tumor biopsies were available for baseline clonotypes.

About this clone itself: Antigen: not known.

Germline V lookup: CDR1 SGHKS, CDR2 YYEKEE (reference sequence). The CDR3 runs to 11 residues. V shed 0 bases and J shed 7 bases, with 4 bases lying between them. The sample in question was blood, obtained from a patient whose treatment included radiotherapy and nephrectomy. The chain is built from TRBV5-5 and TRBJ1-2; D gene uncertain. The clonotype was recovered from a man aged 55 to 70 with renal cell carcinoma. CDR3 region: CASSLDSGYTF. The CDR3 DNA reads TGTGCCAGCAGCTTGGACTCTGGCTACACCTTC.